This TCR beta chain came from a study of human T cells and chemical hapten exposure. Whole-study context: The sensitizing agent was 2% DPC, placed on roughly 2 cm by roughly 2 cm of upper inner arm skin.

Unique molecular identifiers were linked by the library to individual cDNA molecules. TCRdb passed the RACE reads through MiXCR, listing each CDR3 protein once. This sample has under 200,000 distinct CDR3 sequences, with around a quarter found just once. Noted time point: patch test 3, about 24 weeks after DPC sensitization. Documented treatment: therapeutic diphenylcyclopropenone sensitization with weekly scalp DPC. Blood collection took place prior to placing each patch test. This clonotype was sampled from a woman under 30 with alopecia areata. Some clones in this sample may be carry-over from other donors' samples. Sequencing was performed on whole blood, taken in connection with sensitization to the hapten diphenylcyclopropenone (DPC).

CDR3 amino acids: CASSLGGSPLHF. In DNA, the CDR3 is TGTGCCAGCAGCTTAGGAGGCTCACCCCTCCACTTT. This chain uses TRBV7-6 with TRBJ1-6, with D unclear. V was pared by 1 base and J by 10 bases, with 5 bases between. The CDR3 loop spans 12 amino acids. Per the germline V gene, CDR1 is SGHVS and CDR2 is FNYEAQ.